This TCR beta chain originates from a study of beta chain features in type 1 diabetes. Whole-study context: There were approximately 100,000,000 sorted cells examined across all samples.

With respect to this clone: Its antigen is not identified.

Reverse transcribing all isolated RNA meant expressed TCRB transcripts were sequenced. Measured with immunoSEQ multiplex PCR; TCRdb has only the in-frame clones, and not every one. The data hold about 650,000 clones, with around 12% observed a single time. General study findings and limits: Shorter TCRB CDR3s, moderately but significantly so, were found in Type 1 diabetes patients in all four CD4+ subsets. Patients showed naive, central memory and Treg TCRB repertoires that appeared more similar than those of healthy donors. Cells expressing TCR highly could be over-represented by cDNA sequencing.

Deletions cut 7 bases from V and 6 bases from J, with 18 bases between. The germline V gene has CDR1 LNHDA and CDR2 SQIVND (reference sequence). This CDR3 spans 14 amino acids. The chain uses TRBV19 and TRBJ1-2; possibly TRBD1 for D (5 bases). Sequences were obtained from naive CD4+ T cells from blood. This TCR was recovered from a man younger than 45 with type 1 diabetes. The CDR3 here is CASTRRDGDHGYTF. CDR3 bases: TGTGCCAGTACCCGCAGGGACGGCGATCATGGCTACACCTTC.